Given below is one T cell receptor beta chain in context. Its binding antigen is unknown. Base qualities are not recorded, but no much larger clone differs from it by a single base. These data originate in a study of graft-versus-host responses after intestinal transplantation (dated by TCRdb to the early 2020s). With regard to the full study: Recipients received multivisceral, liver-intestinal, or isolated intestinal transplants. Bulk TCR-beta CDR3 sequencing was used to track graft-versus-host and host-versus-graft alloreactive T cell clones in the graft, circulation and bone marrow after intestinal transplantation. Donor T cell macrochimerism was defined as a peak of at least 4% donor T cells among recipient peripheral blood mononuclear cells. The cohort enrolled 24 intestinal transplant recipients, one of whom was a retransplant, and a few patients without pretransplant specimens were excluded. Every recipient was given anti-thymocyte globulin induction, followed by roughly 3 years of maintenance tacrolimus and steroids. To identify alloreactive clones, pre-transplant mixed lymphocyte reaction products were sequenced and compared with unstimulated pre-transplant donor and recipient T cells. Rather than being sequenced by the commercial service, samples from a few later patients were sequenced in-house on an Illumina MiSeq and processed with MiXCR.

The method behind the library was the immunoSEQ multiplex PCR assay. For most patients, genomic DNA was isolated using the Qiagen DNeasy Blood and Tissue Kit and was shipped frozen to Adaptive Biotechnologies for TCR sequencing. High-throughput TCR-beta CDR3 sequencing of genomic DNA from most patients was performed by Adaptive Biotechnologies. As for the authors' bioinformatics: Adaptive's ImmunoSEQ software was the source of the TCR sequencing data for roughly 19 patients, while a few other patients were processed with MiXCR and VDJtools. To correct CD4 versus CD8 sorting errors, sequences present in both subsets at a frequency ratio below 5:1 were removed. CDR3 nucleotide sequences shared between donor and recipient were removed because their origin could not be assigned. At least 2-fold expansion over unstimulated cells and a minimum CFSE-low frequency of 0.002% (template counts) or 0.001% (read counts) were required for clones to be classified as alloreactive. A clone was considered mappable if detected in the sequenced pre-transplant spleen, lymph node, or MLR CFSE-low populations of the donor or recipient. The cumulative frequency of alloreactive clones was calculated as a percentage of all sequences, weighted by copy number. The table comes from immuneACCESS by way of TCRdb, which keeps in-frame sequences with V and J called. Part of the clones is missing from these tables; in studies checked, under half for an unresolved V gene and the rest for unknown reasons. D and trimming come from the DNA, and the V and J calls and clone size come from that table. The sample data list 96,000 or so clones, and approximately 90% of these were observed just once. The top ten hold more than 0.15% of the sample.

Broad study findings and their caveats: Early after transplant, peak levels of circulating GvH clones were found to be associated with declines in HvG clones. Patients with donor T cell macrochimerism had high GvH to HvG T cell clonal ratios in their allografts. The conclusions were limited by the relatively low number and heterogeneity of the intestinal transplant patients. GvH clones were detected in recipient bone marrow, and some appeared earlier in ileal mucosa or blood, consistent with an intestinal mucosal origin.

Read against the paper, the sample's time point label means: cells obtained before transplantation from donor or recipient. CD3+CD4+ and CD3+CD8+ populations were FACS-sorted from unstimulated pre-transplant donor and recipient cells taken from spleen or lymph nodes. Reading the germline V gene (reference sequence) gives CDR1 SGHNT and CDR2 YYREEE. A distance of 6 bases separates the germline ends of V and J, which lose 4 bases and 5 bases respectively. Its CDR3 holds 12 amino acids, cysteine through phenylalanine. The entry retains the CDR3 DNA only, 36 bases that are in frame from base 1. This receptor was identified in a human donor who received an intestinal transplant. The chain couples TRBV5-4 to TRBJ2-2, with the D segment identity uncertain. This specimen consisted of unstimulated CD4+ T cells sorted from spleen or lymph node cells, obtained before intestinal transplant. The encoded CDR3 is CASSPLTGELFF. The nucleotide sequence reads TGTGCCAGCAGCCCTCTAACCGGGGAGCTGTTTTTT.